A selection of T cell receptor beta chains follows, all from one sample in a study of shared clonotypes between healthy human individuals. Sequencing used immunoSEQ multiplex PCR; TCRdb keeps in-frame clones, though not all of them. The data show 1,500,000 or so clones, 96% seen once. Material: naive CD4+ T cells sorted from blood. The receptors shown here come from a man aged 25-45 years in good health. Both conserved end residues are part of each CDR3. Each record gives: CDR3 protein, CDR3 DNA, J gene, clone size, V gene, D gene. A D gene is named only where the DNA matches it firmly. Size is omitted from some rows. Given values are once, few, many or a class for expanded clones.

CASSLRGGTDTQYF | TGTGCCAGCAGCTTAAGGGGAGGGACAGATACGCAGTATTTT | TRBJ2-3 | - | TRBV7-3 | TRBD2
CASSGEMGYNEQFF | TGTGCCAGCAGCGGAGAAATGGGATACAATGAGCAGTTCTTC | TRBJ2-1 | - | TRBV9 | -
CASSDREGQPQHF | TGTGCCAGTAGCGACAGGGAGGGTCAGCCCCAGCATTTT | TRBJ1-5 | - | TRBV19 | TRBD1
CATWGGLAGYYEQYF | TGTGCCACCTGGGGAGGACTAGCGGGATACTACGAGCAGTACTTC | TRBJ2-7 | - | TRBV10-3 | TRBD2
CASSPGQLSNEKLFF | TGTGCCAGCAGTCCGGGACAGCTTTCTAATGAAAAACTGTTTTTT | TRBJ1-4 | - | TRBV28 | TRBD1
CAWSPQGGTDTQYF | TGTGCCTGGAGTCCACAGGGAGGCACAGATACGCAGTATTTT | TRBJ2-3 | - | TRBV30 | -
CASSSGTSSAWEQYF | TGTGCCAGCAGCTCCGGGACTAGTTCCGCTTGGGAGCAGTACTTC | TRBJ2-7 | - | TRBV7-9 | TRBD2
CAISSTGGVKTQYF | TGTGCCATCAGTTCGACGGGGGGGGTAAAGACCCAGTACTTC | TRBJ2-5 | - | TRBV10-3 | TRBD2
CSVGTSGVSTDTQYF | TGCAGCGTTGGGACTAGCGGGGTCAGCACAGATACGCAGTATTTT | TRBJ2-3 | - | TRBV29-1 | TRBD2
CASSLVSFRPGTQYF | TGTGCCAGCAGCTTAGTTTCTTTCCGTCCTGGGACCCAGTACTTC | TRBJ2-5 | - | TRBV7-2 | -
CASEARDSRGEQFF | TGTGCCAGTGAGGCGAGGGATTCTAGAGGAGAGCAGTTCTTC | TRBJ2-1 | - | TRBV5-4 | -
CASSYWAGGSDTEAFF | TGTGCCAGCAGTTACTGGGCAGGGGGATCGGACACTGAAGCTTTCTTT | TRBJ1-1 | - | TRBV6-5 | TRBD1
CASSQAARYYEQYF | TGCGCCAGCAGCCAAGCTGCGAGGTACTACGAGCAGTACTTC | TRBJ2-7 | - | TRBV4-1 | -
CASSVEPSAAYEQYF | TGTGCCAGCAGCGTAGAGCCTAGCGCAGCCTACGAGCAGTACTTC | TRBJ2-7 | once | TRBV9 | -